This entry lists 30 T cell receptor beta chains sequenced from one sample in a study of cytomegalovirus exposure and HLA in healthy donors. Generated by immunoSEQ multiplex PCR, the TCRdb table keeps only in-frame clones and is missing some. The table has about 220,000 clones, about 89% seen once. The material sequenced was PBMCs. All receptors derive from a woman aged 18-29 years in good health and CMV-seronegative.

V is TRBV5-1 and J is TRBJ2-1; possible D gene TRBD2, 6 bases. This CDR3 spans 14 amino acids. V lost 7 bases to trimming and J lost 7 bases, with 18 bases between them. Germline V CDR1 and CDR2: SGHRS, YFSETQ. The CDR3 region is CASRASMAGNEQFF. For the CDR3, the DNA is TGCGCCAGCCGAGCCTCAATGGCGGGGAATGAGCAGTTCTTC.

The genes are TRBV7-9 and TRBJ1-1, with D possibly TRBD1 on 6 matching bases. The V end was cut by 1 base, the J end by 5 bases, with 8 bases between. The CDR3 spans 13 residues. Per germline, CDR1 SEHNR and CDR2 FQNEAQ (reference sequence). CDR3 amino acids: CASSLVQGTEAFF. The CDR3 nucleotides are TGTGCCAGCAGCTTAGTACAGGGTACTGAAGCTTTCTTT.

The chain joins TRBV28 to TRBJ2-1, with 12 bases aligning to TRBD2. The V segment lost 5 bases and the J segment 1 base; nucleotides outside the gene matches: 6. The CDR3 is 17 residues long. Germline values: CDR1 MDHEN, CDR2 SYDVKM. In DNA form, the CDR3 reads TGTGCCAGCAGTCCCACCGGACTAGCGGGGTCCTACAATGAGCAGTTCTTC. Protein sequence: CASSPTGLAGSYNEQFF.

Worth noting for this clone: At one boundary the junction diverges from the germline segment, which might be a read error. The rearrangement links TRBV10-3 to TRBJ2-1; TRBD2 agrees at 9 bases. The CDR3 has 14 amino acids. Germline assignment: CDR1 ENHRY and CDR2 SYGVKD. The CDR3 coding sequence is TGTGCCAGCAGTATAGCGGGGGAGGACAATGAGCAGTTCTTC. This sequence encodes CASSIAGEDNEQFF.

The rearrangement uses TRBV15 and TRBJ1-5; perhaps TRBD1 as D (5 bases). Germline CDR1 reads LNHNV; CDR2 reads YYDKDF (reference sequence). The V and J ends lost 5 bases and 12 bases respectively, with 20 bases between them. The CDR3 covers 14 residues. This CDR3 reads CATSSRRGALVQHF. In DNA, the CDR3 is TGTGCCACCAGCTCCCGCCGTGGGGCGCTCGTCCAGCATTTT.

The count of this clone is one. CDR3 in DNA: TGCAGCGTTGATTTCGGCAGCGTCGGAGAAGCTTTCTTT. Its protein is CSVDFGSVGEAFF. J is TRBJ1-1 and V is TRBV29-1, with D unclear. This CDR3 contains 13 residues. Deletions cut 3 bases from V and 8 bases from J, with 16 bases between. The germline gives CDR1 SQVTM, CDR2 ANQGSEA.

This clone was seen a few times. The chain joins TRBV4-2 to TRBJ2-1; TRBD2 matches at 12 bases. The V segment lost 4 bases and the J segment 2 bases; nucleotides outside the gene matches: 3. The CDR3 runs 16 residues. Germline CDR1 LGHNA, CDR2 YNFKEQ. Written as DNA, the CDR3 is TGTGCCAGCAGCCCTTGGACTAGCGGGACCTACAATGAGCAGTTCTTC. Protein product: CASSPWTSGTYNEQFF.

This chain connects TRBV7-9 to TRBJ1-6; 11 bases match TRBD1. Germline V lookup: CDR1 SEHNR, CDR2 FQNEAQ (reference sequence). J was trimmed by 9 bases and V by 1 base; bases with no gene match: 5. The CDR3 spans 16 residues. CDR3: CASSLDVGTGGSPLHF. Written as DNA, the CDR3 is TGTGCCAGCAGCTTAGATGTTGGGACAGGGGGTTCACCCCTCCACTTT. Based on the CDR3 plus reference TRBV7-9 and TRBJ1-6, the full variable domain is DTGVSQNPRHKITKRGQNVTFRCDPISEHNRLYWYRQTLGQGPEFLTYFQNEAQLEKSRLLSDRFSAERPKGSFSTLEIQRTEQGDSAMYLCASSLDVGTGGSPLHFGNGTRLTVT.

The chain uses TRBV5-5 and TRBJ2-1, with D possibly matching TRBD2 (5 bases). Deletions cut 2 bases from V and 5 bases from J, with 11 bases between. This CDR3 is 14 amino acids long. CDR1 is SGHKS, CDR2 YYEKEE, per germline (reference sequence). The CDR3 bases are TGTGCCAGCAGCTTCTGGACTGTAAACAATGAGCAGTTCTTC. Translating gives CASSFWTVNNEQFF.

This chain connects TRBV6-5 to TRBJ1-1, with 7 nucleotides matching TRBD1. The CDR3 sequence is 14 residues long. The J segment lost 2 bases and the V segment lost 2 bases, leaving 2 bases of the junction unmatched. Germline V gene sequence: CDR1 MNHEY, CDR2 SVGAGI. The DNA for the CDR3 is TGTGCCAGCAGTTACGGGACAGTTAACACTGAAGCTTTCTTT. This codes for CASSYGTVNTEAFF.

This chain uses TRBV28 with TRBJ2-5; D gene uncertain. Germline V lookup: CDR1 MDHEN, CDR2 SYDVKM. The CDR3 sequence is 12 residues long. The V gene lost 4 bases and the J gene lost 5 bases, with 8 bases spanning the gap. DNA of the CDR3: TGTGCCAGCAGTTCCAACTTGGAGACCCAGTACTTC. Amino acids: CASSSNLETQYF.

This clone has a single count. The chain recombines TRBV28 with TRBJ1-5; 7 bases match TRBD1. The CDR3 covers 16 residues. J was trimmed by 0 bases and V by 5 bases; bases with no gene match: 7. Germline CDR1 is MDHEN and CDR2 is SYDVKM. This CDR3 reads CASSRGQANSNQPQHF. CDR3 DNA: TGTGCCAGCAGTCGAGGACAGGCTAATAGCAATCAGCCCCAGCATTTT. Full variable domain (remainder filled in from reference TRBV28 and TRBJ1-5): DVKVTQSSRYLVKRTGEKVFLECVQDMDHENMFWYRQDPGLGLRLIYFSYDVKMKEKGDIPEGYSVSREKKERFSLILESASTNQTSMYLCASSRGQANSNQPQHFGDGTRLSIL.

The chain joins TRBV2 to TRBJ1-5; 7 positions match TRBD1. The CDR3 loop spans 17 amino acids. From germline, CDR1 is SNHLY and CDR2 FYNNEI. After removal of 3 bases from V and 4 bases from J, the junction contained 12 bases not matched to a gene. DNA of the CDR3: TGTGCCAGCAGTGAGGAGGGGGCGCTTATAGGGAATCAGCCCCAGCATTTT. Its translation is CASSEEGALIGNQPQHF.

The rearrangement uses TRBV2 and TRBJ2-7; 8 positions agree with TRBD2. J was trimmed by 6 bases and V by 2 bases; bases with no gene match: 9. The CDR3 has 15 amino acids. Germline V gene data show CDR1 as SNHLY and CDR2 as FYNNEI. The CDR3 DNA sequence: TGTGCCAGCAGTGAATGGGGACTAGACTTTCTCGAGCAGTACTTC. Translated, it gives CASSEWGLDFLEQYF.

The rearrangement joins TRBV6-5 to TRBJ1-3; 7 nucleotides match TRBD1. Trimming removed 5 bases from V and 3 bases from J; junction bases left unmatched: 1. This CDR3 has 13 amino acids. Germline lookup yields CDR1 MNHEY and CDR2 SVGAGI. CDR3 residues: CASSHRGGNTIYF. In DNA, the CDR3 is TGTGCCAGCAGTCACAGGGGTGGAAACACCATATATTTT.

The CDR3, as DNA: TGTGCCAGCAGCTTATATAGCTTGCGGTTCTACTTCAATGAGCAGTTCTTC. It is translated as CASSLYSLRFYFNEQFF. The chain joins TRBV7-9 to TRBJ2-1; D unclear. The CDR3 sequence is 17 residues long. With 2 bases removed from V and 6 bases from J, the gap between germline ends came to 20 bases. Germline lookup yields CDR1 SEHNR and CDR2 FQNEAQ (reference sequence).

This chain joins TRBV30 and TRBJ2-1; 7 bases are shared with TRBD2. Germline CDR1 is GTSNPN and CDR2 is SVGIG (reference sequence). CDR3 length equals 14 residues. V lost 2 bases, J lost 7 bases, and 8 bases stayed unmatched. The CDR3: CAWSLGGSGNEQFF. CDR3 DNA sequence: TGTGCCTGGAGTCTTGGCGGGAGTGGAAATGAGCAGTTCTTC.

CDR3 loop: CATSRVDIALDEAFF. The CDR3 coding sequence is TGTGCCACCAGCAGAGTCGACATTGCCCTCGATGAAGCTTTCTTT. The V gene is TRBV15, the J gene TRBJ1-1; D is uncertain. CDR3 length: 15 residues. Looked up from germline, CDR1 is LNHNV and CDR2 is YYDKDF (reference sequence). Trimming took 1 base from V and 7 from J, leaving 16 bases between them. The full variable domain, completed using reference TRBV15 and TRBJ1-1, is DAMVIQNPRYQVTQFGKPVTLSCSQTLNHNVMYWYQQKSSQAPKLLFHYYDKDFNNEADTPDNFQSRRPNTSFCFLDIRSPGLGDTAMYLCATSRVDIALDEAFFGQGTRLTVV.

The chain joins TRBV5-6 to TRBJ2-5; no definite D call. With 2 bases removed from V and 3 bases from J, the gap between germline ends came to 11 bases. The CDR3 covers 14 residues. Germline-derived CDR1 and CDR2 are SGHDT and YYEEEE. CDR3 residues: CASSFRNGEETQYF. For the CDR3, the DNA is TGTGCCAGCAGCTTTAGGAACGGAGAAGAGACCCAGTACTTC. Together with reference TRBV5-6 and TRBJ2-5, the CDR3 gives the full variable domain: DAGVTQSPTHLIKTRGQQVTLRCSPKSGHDTVSWYQQALGQGPQFIFQYYEEEERQRGNFPDRFSGHQFPNYSSELNVNALLLGDSALYLCASSFRNGEETQYFGPGTRLLVL.

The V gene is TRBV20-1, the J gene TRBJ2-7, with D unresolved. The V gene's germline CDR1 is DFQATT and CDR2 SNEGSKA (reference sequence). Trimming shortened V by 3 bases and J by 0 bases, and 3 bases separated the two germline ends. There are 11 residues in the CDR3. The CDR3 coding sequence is TGCAGTGCTAGGTACTCCTACGAGCAGTACTTC. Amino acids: CSARYSYEQYF.

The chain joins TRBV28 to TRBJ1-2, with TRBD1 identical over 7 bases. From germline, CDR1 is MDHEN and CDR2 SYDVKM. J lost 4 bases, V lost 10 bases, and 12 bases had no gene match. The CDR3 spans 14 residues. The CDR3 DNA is TGTGCCACCCAATCCCTGAGACAGGGCTATGGCTACACCTTC. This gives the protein CATQSLRQGYGYTF.

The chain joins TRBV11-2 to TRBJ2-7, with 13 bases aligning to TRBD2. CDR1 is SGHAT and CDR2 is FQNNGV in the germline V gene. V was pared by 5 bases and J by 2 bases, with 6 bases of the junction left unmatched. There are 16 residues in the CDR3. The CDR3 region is CASSRYGTSGAYEQYF. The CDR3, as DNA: TGTGCCAGCAGCAGATACGGGACTAGCGGGGCCTACGAGCAGTACTTC.

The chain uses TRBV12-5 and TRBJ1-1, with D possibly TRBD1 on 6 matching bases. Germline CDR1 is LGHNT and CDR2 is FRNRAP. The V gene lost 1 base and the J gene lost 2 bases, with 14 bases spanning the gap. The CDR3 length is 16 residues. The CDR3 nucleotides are TGTGCTAGTGGTTTGGGACGGACAGCCCAAAACACTGAAGCTTTCTTT. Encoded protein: CASGLGRTAQNTEAFF.

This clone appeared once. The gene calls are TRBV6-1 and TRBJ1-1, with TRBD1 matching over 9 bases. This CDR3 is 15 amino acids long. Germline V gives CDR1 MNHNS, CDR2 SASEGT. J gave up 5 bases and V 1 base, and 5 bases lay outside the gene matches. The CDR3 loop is CASSEVGTGRTEAFF. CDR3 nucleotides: TGTGCCAGCAGTGAAGTGGGGACAGGGAGGACTGAAGCTTTCTTT.

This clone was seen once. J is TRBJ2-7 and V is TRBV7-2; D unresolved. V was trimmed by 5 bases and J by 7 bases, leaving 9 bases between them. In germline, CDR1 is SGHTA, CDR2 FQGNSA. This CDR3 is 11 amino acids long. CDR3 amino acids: CASSPLGEQYF. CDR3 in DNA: TGTGCCAGCAGCCCGCTAGGAGAGCAGTACTTC.

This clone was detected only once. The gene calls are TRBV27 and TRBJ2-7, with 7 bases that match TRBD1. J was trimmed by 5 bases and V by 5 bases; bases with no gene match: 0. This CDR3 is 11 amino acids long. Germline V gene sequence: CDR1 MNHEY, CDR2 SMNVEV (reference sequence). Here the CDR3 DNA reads TGTGCCAGCAGTGGGACAGACGAGCAGTACTTC. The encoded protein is CASSGTDEQYF.

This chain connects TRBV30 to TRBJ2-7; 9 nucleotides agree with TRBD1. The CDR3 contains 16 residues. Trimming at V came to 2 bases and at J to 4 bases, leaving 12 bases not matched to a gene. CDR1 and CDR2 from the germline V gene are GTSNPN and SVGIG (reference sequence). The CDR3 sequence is CAWSLTGTGFLYEQYF. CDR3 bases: TGTGCCTGGAGTCTAACCGGGACAGGGTTTCTATACGAGCAGTACTTC.

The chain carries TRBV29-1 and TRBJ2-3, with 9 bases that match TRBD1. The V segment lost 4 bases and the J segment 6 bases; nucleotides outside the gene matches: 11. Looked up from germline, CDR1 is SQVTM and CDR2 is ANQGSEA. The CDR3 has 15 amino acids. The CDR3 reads CSVVYRGLGLDTQYF. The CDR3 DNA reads TGCAGCGTTGTCTACAGGGGGCTAGGGTTGGATACGCAGTATTTT.

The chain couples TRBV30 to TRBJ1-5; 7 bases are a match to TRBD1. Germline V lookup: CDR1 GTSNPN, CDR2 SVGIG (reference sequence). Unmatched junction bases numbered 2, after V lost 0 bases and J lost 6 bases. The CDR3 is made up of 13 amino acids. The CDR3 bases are TGTGCCTGGAGTGTAGGGGACAGTCAGCCCCAGCATTTT. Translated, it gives CAWSVGDSQPQHF.

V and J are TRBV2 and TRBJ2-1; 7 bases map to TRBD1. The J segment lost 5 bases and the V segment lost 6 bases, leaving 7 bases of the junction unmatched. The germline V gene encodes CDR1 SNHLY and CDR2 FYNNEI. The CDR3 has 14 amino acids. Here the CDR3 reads CASSAVQGDNEQFF. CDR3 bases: TGTGCCAGCAGCGCCGTTCAGGGGGACAATGAGCAGTTCTTC.